This T cell receptor (beta chain) was observed in a study of T cell responses to AZD1222 COVID-19 vaccine. Repertoires were generated with immunoSEQ multiplex PCR, while TCRdb's copy carries only in-frame clones and drops some. The sample includes about 100,000 clones, 86% of them seen just once. V gave up 0 bases and J gave up 7 bases; unmatched junction bases: 9. The length of the CDR3 is 16 residues. The germline gives CDR1 MNHEY, CDR2 SVGAGI. Specimen: peripheral blood, collected on day 0 of AZD1222 vaccination. This receptor was identified in an adult in good health. J is TRBJ1-2 and V is TRBV6-5; 9 nucleotides line up with TRBD1. CDR3: CASSYSPGQGEGGYTF. The CDR3, as DNA: TGTGCCAGCAGTTACTCTCCGGGACAGGGCGAGGGTGGCTACACCTTC.